Shown below are 32 T cell receptor beta chains from a single sample sequenced in a study of early T cells in non-severe SARS-CoV-2 infection (TCRdb year 2021). Library preparation employed 5' RACE. Sequencing relied on a NextSeq 500. The raw public reads went through TCRdb reprocessing: fastp at Q25, MiXCR clone calling, in-frame beta chains kept. Rows are combined by CDR3 protein, so each entry shows the most common genes and DNA. The sample table holds 28,000 or so distinct CDR3 sequences, of which 5.3% were seen once. Around 4% of the sample is held by the ten biggest clonotypes. Material for sequencing was whole blood. The receptors stem from an adult who was a healthcare worker with PCR-confirmed SARS-CoV-2 infection or an uninfected control (not recorded which).

This clonotype was counted many times. The chain couples TRBV29-1 to TRBJ1-1; D possibly corresponds to TRBD1 (5 bases). V dropped 2 bases and J dropped 1 base, with 14 bases sitting between them. Germline V lookup: CDR1 SQVTM, CDR2 ANQGSEA. The CDR3 has 15 residues. The CDR3 coding sequence is TGCAGCGTTGAACCCAGAACGGGGGAGAACACTGAAGCTTTCTTT. Translated: CSVEPRTGENTEAFF.

This chain links TRBV7-8 with TRBJ2-7; D might be TRBD1 (7 bases). The CDR3 is 15 amino acids. With 5 bases removed from V and 4 bases from J, the gap between germline ends came to 18 bases. Germline V gene data show CDR1 as SGHVS and CDR2 as FQNEAQ. CDR3 residues: CASSARGPGGYEQYF. The DNA for the CDR3 is TGTGCCAGCAGCGCGCGGGGACCAGGGGGGTACGAGCAGTACTTC.

This clonotype was picked up many times. This chain connects TRBV18 to TRBJ2-1; D uncertain. The CDR3 extends over 15 amino acids. The V end was cut by 3 bases, the J end by 7 bases, with 16 bases between. Germline V gene lookup returns CDR1 KGHSH and CDR2 LQKENI. For the CDR3, the DNA is TGTGCCAGCTCACCGAAAGCTCCCCCAGGAAATGAGCAGTTCTTC. Amino acid sequence: CASSPKAPPGNEQFF. The full variable domain, with the rest looked up from reference TRBV18 and TRBJ2-1, is NAGVMQNPRHLVRRRGQEARLRCSPMKGHSHVYWYRQLPEEGLKFMVYLQKENIIDESGMPKERFSAEFPKEGPSILRIQQVVRGDSAAYFCASSPKAPPGNEQFFGPGTRLTVL.

This clonotype was observed many times. The chain employs TRBV29-1 and TRBJ2-7; D is undetermined. V was trimmed by 4 bases and J by 3 bases, leaving 10 bases between them. Germline loops: CDR1 SQVTM, CDR2 ANQGSEA. This CDR3 has 12 amino acids. CDR3 loop: CSVGRVNYEQYF. Here the CDR3 DNA reads TGCAGCGTTGGTAGGGTAAACTACGAGCAGTACTTC.

There are many counts of this clonotype. The chain employs TRBV4-3 and TRBJ1-2; TRBD1 is a possible D gene (6 bases). Germline V gene data show CDR1 as LGHNA and CDR2 as YSLEER. This CDR3 contains 15 residues. Trimming stripped 1 base from V and 3 bases from J, with 12 bases between. This CDR3 is CASSQGAGDDYGYTF. CDR3 DNA: TGCGCCAGCAGCCAAGGGGCAGGGGATGACTATGGCTACACCTTC.

This clonotype was found a few times. This sequence joins TRBV27 and TRBJ2-3; D is undetermined. The CDR3 has 13 residues. The V end was cut by 3 bases, the J end by 0 bases, with 4 bases between. Germline CDR1 reads MNHEY; CDR2 reads SMNVEV (reference sequence). The CDR3 nucleotides read TGTGCCAGCAGTTTGGGGAGCACAGATACGCAGTATTTT. This translates into CASSLGSTDTQYF.

This clonotype was counted ten times or more. The gene calls are TRBV7-8 and TRBJ2-1; the match to TRBD2 covers 11 bases. Germline V gene sequence: CDR1 SGHVS, CDR2 FQNEAQ. This CDR3 has 16 residues. Trimming removed 4 bases from V and 7 bases from J; junction bases left unmatched: 9. CDR3 nucleotide sequence: TGTGCCAGCAGCTCGCGACTAGCGGGGAGTAAGAATGAGCAGTTCTTC. Its protein product is CASSSRLAGSKNEQFF.

This clonotype turned up a few times. The CDR3 DNA reads TGTGCCAGCAGCCACCCCGCTGCGACAGACTCCTACAATGAGCAGTTCTTC. Its protein product is CASSHPAATDSYNEQFF. The gene calls are TRBV3-1 and TRBJ2-1, with a possible D match to TRBD1 (5 bases). The CDR3 spans 17 residues. Trimming removed 3 bases at V and 0 bases at J, with 15 bases between. Germline values: CDR1 LGHDT, CDR2 YNNKEL (reference sequence).

This clonotype was observed many times. V and J are TRBV15 and TRBJ2-7; possibly TRBD1 for D (6 bases). Looked up from germline, CDR1 is LNHNV and CDR2 is YYDKDF (reference sequence). The CDR3 contains 14 residues. V lost 5 bases, J lost 2 bases, and 13 bases lay in between. In DNA form, the CDR3 reads TGTGCCACCAGCCACCGGACAGAACCCTACGAGCAGTACTTC. Its protein is CATSHRTEPYEQYF.

This clonotype appeared many times. The V and J genes are TRBV19 and TRBJ2-7; 9 bases map to TRBD2. CDR1 is LNHDA and CDR2 is SQIVND in the germline V gene (reference sequence). This CDR3 has 14 amino acids. V lost 5 bases, J lost 3 bases, and 5 bases stayed unmatched. CDR3 sequence (DNA): TGTGCCAGTAGTCCAGCGGGGGGACTCTACGAGCAGTACTTC. Protein sequence: CASSPAGGLYEQYF.

This clonotype was counted ten times or more. The V call is TRBV5-1, the J call TRBJ2-2, with 8 bases that match TRBD1. Germline V gives CDR1 SGHRS, CDR2 YFSETQ. V lost 2 bases and J lost 1; bases outside the gene matches: 4. This CDR3 has 16 amino acids. The CDR3 protein is CASSFNGQGNTGELFF. In DNA form, the CDR3 reads TGCGCCAGCAGCTTTAACGGACAGGGGAACACCGGGGAGCTGTTTTTT.

This clonotype was counted many times. The V gene is TRBV7-3, the J gene TRBJ2-5; D is ambiguous. The CDR3 runs 16 residues. Looked up from germline, CDR1 is SGHTA and CDR2 is FQGTGA. The V end lost 4 bases, the J end lost 1 base, and 16 bases lay between the germline ends. This chain's CDR3 is CASSSRTRPPQETQYF. The CDR3 DNA reads as TGTGCCAGCAGCTCAAGGACGAGGCCCCCCCAAGAGACCCAGTACTTC.

This clonotype has a handful of counts. The chain uses TRBV11-1 and TRBJ2-3; 7 positions agree with TRBD1. CDR3 length equals 15 residues. Germline V gene data show CDR1 as SGHAT and CDR2 as FQDESV (reference sequence). The V segment lost 4 bases and the J segment 2 bases; nucleotides outside the gene matches: 6. The DNA of the CDR3 is TGTGCCAGCAGCTCTCGACAGGGAATCACAGATACGCAGTATTTT. This translates into CASSSRQGITDTQYF. The entire variable domain, with the rest obtained from reference TRBV11-1 and TRBJ2-3, is as follows: EAEVAQSPRYKITEKSQAVAFWCDPISGHATLYWYRQILGQGPELLVQFQDESVVDDSQLPKDRFSAERLKGVDSTLKIQPAELGDSAMYLCASSSRQGITDTQYFGPGTRLTVL.

This clonotype was picked up a small number of times. The CDR3 DNA sequence: TGCAGTGCTAGAGATATACAGGGGGCGACTGAAGCTTTCTTT. It translates to CSARDIQGATEAFF. This rearrangement joins TRBV20-1 to TRBJ1-1; TRBD1 matches at 9 bases. The CDR3 has 14 residues. Trimming cost V 0 bases and J 5 bases; bases outside gene matches: 4. Germline CDR1 DFQATT, CDR2 SNEGSKA (reference sequence).

This clonotype was observed many times. J is TRBJ2-2 and V is TRBV27, with 10 nucleotides matching TRBD2. The germline CDR1 and CDR2 sequences are MNHEY and SMNVEV (reference sequence). J gave up 4 bases and V 5 bases, and 1 base lay outside the gene matches. The CDR3 runs 14 residues. The DNA for the CDR3 is TGTGCCAGCAGTAGGACTAGCGGCACCGGGGAGCTGTTTTTT. The encoded protein is CASSRTSGTGELFF.

This clonotype was seen repeatedly, ten times or more. The chain uses TRBV27 and TRBJ2-3; maybe TRBD1 (6 bases). The V end lost 5 bases, the J end lost 2 bases, and 14 bases lay between the germline ends. This CDR3 contains 15 residues. CDR1 and CDR2 (germline): MNHEY, SMNVEV (reference sequence). The CDR3 loop is CASSQLGHFTDTQYF. CDR3 nucleotide sequence: TGTGCCAGCAGTCAACTGGGACACTTCACAGATACGCAGTATTTT.

Ten or more counts support this clonotype. This chain uses TRBV5-4 with TRBJ2-1; D not resolved. V lost 0 bases, J lost 8 bases, and 9 bases lay in between. Germline CDR1 reads SGHNT; CDR2 reads YYREEE (reference sequence). CDR3 length: 13 amino acids. The CDR3 protein is CASSLAPTYEQFF. In nucleotides, the CDR3 is TGTGCCAGCAGCTTGGCACCCACCTATGAGCAGTTCTTC.

The sample holds many counts of this clonotype. The chain uses TRBV12-3 or TRBV12-4 and TRBJ2-1; no clear D. Trimming took off 5 bases at V and 3 bases at J, with 17 bases between the two ends. The CDR3 extends over 16 amino acids. In DNA form, the CDR3 reads TGTGCCAGCAGTGAATGGTGGGATGAAGGCTACAATGAGCAGTTCTTC. The encoded protein is CASSEWWDEGYNEQFF.

This clonotype was found many times. The chain couples TRBV19 to TRBJ2-3; D unclear. V lost 5 bases and J lost 2, with 8 bases in between. This CDR3 contains 13 residues. Germline V gene data show CDR1 as LNHDA and CDR2 as SQIVND (reference sequence). The CDR3 region is CASSSRPTDTQYF. For the CDR3, the DNA is TGTGCCAGTAGTTCTCGACCCACAGATACGCAGTATTTT.

This clonotype was found many times. The J gene is TRBJ1-2, the V gene TRBV6-1; D not resolved. V lost 7 bases and J 2 bases, leaving 11 bases between the germline ends. This CDR3 has 13 amino acids. The V gene's germline CDR1 is MNHNS and CDR2 SASEGT. The CDR3 nucleotides are TGTGCCAGCATCCACTTAGGGAACTATGGCTACACCTTC. As protein: CASIHLGNYGYTF.

This clonotype was seen repeatedly, ten times or more. The chain has TRBV5-6 and TRBJ2-5; 7 bases agree with TRBD1. Germline V lookup: CDR1 SGHDT, CDR2 YYEEEE. The CDR3 has 14 amino acids. With 4 bases clipped from V and 6 bases from J, the junction kept 9 bases outside the gene matches. The CDR3 DNA follows: TGTGCCAGCAGCCACGCAGGGGGTAGGAAGACCCAGTACTTC. Protein sequence: CASSHAGGRKTQYF.

This clonotype appeared a few times. The chain links TRBV2 to TRBJ2-7, with 7 bases aligning to TRBD1. The CDR3 runs to 13 residues. Germline V gene sequence: CDR1 SNHLY, CDR2 FYNNEI. V lost 6 bases to trimming and J lost 2 bases; unmatched junction nucleotides: 4. CDR3 region: CASRDDRAYEQYF. Written as DNA, the CDR3 is TGTGCCAGCAGAGACGACAGGGCCTACGAGCAGTACTTC.

This clonotype has just one count. The chain is built from TRBV18 and TRBJ1-1; TRBD1 matches 7 bases. The germline CDR1 and CDR2 sequences are KGHSH and LQKENI. V trimming: 10 bases; J trimming: 6 bases; junction bases outside the gene matches: 5. There are 11 residues in the CDR3. CDR3 in amino acids: CANSGTAEAFF. DNA of the CDR3: TGTGCCAACTCCGGGACAGCTGAAGCTTTCTTT.

This clonotype appeared a few times. A read error may produce the germline difference seen at one junction end. CDR3 in amino acids: CASSLYRERVF. The CDR3 DNA is TGTGCCAGCAGCTTATACCGGGAGAGAGTCTTC. The rearrangement uses TRBV7-2 and TRBJ2-7, with a weak D call TRBD2 (6 bases). The V gene's germline CDR1 is SGHTA and CDR2 FQGNSA. The CDR3 covers 11 residues.

This clonotype was detected ten times or more. V is TRBV20-1 and J is TRBJ1-6, with 7 bases matching TRBD1. The CDR3 runs 19 residues. Losses at the gene ends were 1 base for V and 6 bases for J; bases not matched to a gene: 18. Germline-derived CDR1 and CDR2 are DFQATT and SNEGSKA (reference sequence). The CDR3 coding sequence is TGCAGTGCTAGAGTTGAGGGGGCGCGACGGGGCGGCGTTAATTCACCCCTCCACTTT. Encoded protein: CSARVEGARRGGVNSPLHF.

V is TRBV28 and J is TRBJ1-2, with D unresolved. This CDR3 is built from 16 residues. The ends were cut back, 3 bases at V and 5 bases at J, with 19 bases in the middle. Germline values: CDR1 MDHEN, CDR2 SYDVKM. CDR3 protein: CASSFKHRASGYGYTF. DNA for the CDR3: TGTGCCAGCAGTTTCAAACACCGGGCCAGTGGATATGGCTACACCTTC.

This clonotype occurred many times. This sequence joins TRBV29-1 and TRBJ2-7; D possibly corresponds to TRBD2 (5 bases). CDR1 is SQVTM and CDR2 is ANQGSEA in the germline V gene. The CDR3 is 12 residues long. V was cut by 7 bases and J by 3 bases, with 13 bases left in between. CDR3 sequence reads: CSGRTPSYEQYF. As DNA, the CDR3 is TGCAGCGGACGGACTCCCAGCTACGAGCAGTACTTC.

Ten or more counts support this clonotype. V usage is TRBV29-1 and J usage is TRBJ2-2; no clear D gene. V was pared by 4 bases and J by 1 base, with 1 base between. The CDR3 length is 11 residues. In germline, CDR1 is SQVTM, CDR2 ANQGSEA. CDR3 protein: CSVGNTGELFF. The CDR3 DNA reads TGCAGCGTTGGGAACACCGGGGAGCTGTTTTTT.

This clonotype was seen at least ten times. This chain joins TRBV28 and TRBJ1-5; D perhaps matches TRBD1 (6 bases). Per the germline V gene, CDR1 is MDHEN and CDR2 is SYDVKM. This CDR3 comprises 14 residues. Trimming removed 2 bases at V and 5 bases at J, with 10 bases between. This chain's CDR3 is CASSLLRGHQPQHF. The CDR3 nucleotides are TGTGCCAGCAGTTTACTGCGGGGGCATCAGCCCCAGCATTTT.

This clonotype appeared many times. The chain recombines TRBV2 with TRBJ2-1, with a weak D call TRBD2 (6 bases). The CDR3 runs 15 residues. V was clipped by 5 bases and J by 1 base, with 12 bases between them. The V gene's germline CDR1 is SNHLY and CDR2 FYNNEI. This CDR3 is CASSWDSSSYNEQFF. In nucleotides, the CDR3 is TGTGCCAGCAGTTGGGACTCCTCATCCTACAATGAGCAGTTCTTC.

Many counts were recorded for this clonotype. The genes are TRBV7-2 and TRBJ2-7; tentative D call: TRBD2 (6 bases). Germline CDR1 is SGHTA and CDR2 is FQGNSA. This CDR3 has 12 residues. V was pared by 5 bases and J by 7 bases, with 12 bases between. The DNA for the CDR3 is TGTGCCAGCAGCCGACGGGGGTCGGAGCAGTACTTC. Its protein product is CASSRRGSEQYF.

The gene calls are TRBV6-1 and TRBJ2-5; 8 bases are a match to TRBD1. This CDR3 is 13 amino acids long. Germline V CDR1 and CDR2: MNHNS, SASEGT. Unmatched junction bases numbered 0, after V lost 4 bases and J lost 2 bases. The CDR3 region has the DNA TGTGCCAGCAGTGGGACAGGGCAAGAGACCCAGTACTTC. This sequence encodes CASSGTGQETQYF.